This T cell receptor (beta chain) was identified in a study of blood T cell repertoires in COVID-19 (TCRdb year 2020). Notes on the research overall: Samples covering the acute and convalescent phases of COVID-19 were provided by collaborators in the United States, Italy and Spain. The prospective study material was composed of cDNA or gDNA derived from T cells, B-cell-depleted T cells, or PBMCs. Samples came from the ongoing ImmuneRACE study (first 160 participants) plus 1,254 subjects from 6 global collaborators. Sample metadata almost always included a de-identified subject ID, COVID-19 status, age in years and sex. The repertoires were made available in a free public database intended to serve as a resource for research on the immune response to SARS-CoV-2. The dataset comprised deeply sampled blood TCRbeta repertoires from subjects exposed to, actively infected with, or recovered from COVID-19. Where available, HLA class I and class II types were taken from metadata supplied by the sample provider and were not determined by assay-based typing. General findings and caveats noted by the study authors: Clinical and demographic metadata were provided uncurated, with the amount varying by source and participant.

TCRbeta CDR3 regions were amplified from genomic DNA by means of the immunoSEQ Assay, a bias-controlled multiplex PCR. Per the source publication's procedure: The number of nucleated cells in each sample was estimated by amplification of reference gene primers within the assay. To quantify the absolute abundance of each unique TCRbeta CDR3 rearrangement, sequence reads were collapsed and filtered. For each sample, productive Simpson clonality was calculated by taking the square root of Simpson's diversity index across productive rearrangements. TCRdb carries this immuneACCESS record with in-frame sequences only. Its versions omit some clonotypes, under half of them owing to an unresolved V gene in the studies checked, with the rest unexplained. V, J and clone size were drawn from that table, and D and trimming were deduced from the DNA. For this sample the table gives more than 200,000 clones, of which nearly 90% were detected only once. The ten biggest clones cover 3% of the sample.

Each collaborating institution followed its own protocols to collect whole blood in K2EDTA tubes. Collaborator samples were shipped for TCRbeta analysis as frozen whole blood, isolated PBMCs, or DNA extracted from either sample type. For CDR1 and CDR2, the germline V gene (reference sequence) lists LNHNV and YYDKDF. Clipping removes 1 base from V and 4 bases from J, with 10 as the unmatched junction base count. The CDR3 measures 17 amino acids from cysteine to phenylalanine. Just the 51-base CDR3 DNA is kept, in frame starting at base 1. With regard to this clone: Which antigen it targets is not known. No much larger clonotype is one base removed from it; base qualities were not supplied.

The chain is made from TRBV15 and TRBJ1-2; 9 bases in between match TRBD1. The clonotype originates from a man aged 18 to 29 with active or convalescent COVID-19. The source material was peripheral blood. For the CDR3, the sequence is CATSRVQGAVDLYGYTF. The nucleotides are TGTGCCACCAGCAGAGTACAGGGGGCTGTTGACCTCTATGGCTACACCTTC.